Shown below are 26 T cell receptor beta chains from a single sample sequenced in a study of control samples from healthy donors and cancer patients. Measured with immunoSEQ multiplex PCR; TCRdb has only the in-frame clones, and not every one. This sample yields 90,000 to 110,000 clones, of which about nine tenths are seen a single time; roughly 4% belongs to the top ten. The sample taken for sequencing was blood. These receptors originate from a human donor in good health. The donor label of this sample is uncertain.

The CDR3 sequence: CAISESAASNIQYF. The CDR3 DNA reads as TGTGCCATCAGTGAGTCAGCGGCCTCGAACATTCAGTACTTC. J is TRBJ2-4 and V is TRBV10-3, with D maybe TRBD2 (5 bases). The CDR3 is made up of 14 amino acids. Deletions cut 0 bases from V and 7 bases from J, with 10 bases between. CDR1 and CDR2 from the germline V gene are ENHRY and SYGVKD.

J is TRBJ2-1 and V is TRBV19; 8 bases are shared with TRBD2. Germline loops: CDR1 LNHDA, CDR2 SQIVND (reference sequence). The CDR3 is 14 amino acids. V trimming: 10 bases; J trimming: 5 bases; junction bases outside the gene matches: 10. This CDR3 is CATGRAGANNEQFF. CDR3 sequence (DNA): TGTGCCACCGGGAGGGCAGGGGCCAACAATGAGCAGTTCTTC.

J is TRBJ2-1 and V is TRBV18; D not resolved. V lost 2 bases to trimming and J lost 6 bases, with 8 bases between them. The CDR3 is 13 residues long. In germline, CDR1 is KGHSH, CDR2 LQKENI. This CDR3 reads CASSPAIPNEQFF. Written as DNA, the CDR3 is TGTGCCAGCTCACCAGCGATTCCCAATGAGCAGTTCTTC. Using reference TRBV18 and TRBJ2-1 for the parts outside the CDR3, the full variable domain is NAGVMQNPRHLVRRRGQEARLRCSPMKGHSHVYWYRQLPEEGLKFMVYLQKENIIDESGMPKERFSAEFPKEGPSILRIQQVVRGDSAAYFCASSPAIPNEQFFGPGTRLTVL.

The genes are TRBV18 and TRBJ1-4; D is ambiguous. Germline assignment: CDR1 KGHSH and CDR2 LQKENI. The ends were cut back, 2 bases at V and 2 bases at J, with 6 bases in the middle. CDR3 length: 14 residues. The CDR3 loop is CASSPYVTNEKLFF. CDR3 bases: TGTGCCAGCTCACCATACGTGACTAATGAAAAACTGTTTTTT.

The J gene is TRBJ2-3, the V gene TRBV10-3, with TRBD2 identical over 11 bases. The trim removed 8 bases at V and 6 bases at J, leaving 10 bases unmatched. The CDR3 covers 15 residues. The germline gives CDR1 ENHRY, CDR2 SYGVKD. CDR3 nucleotide sequence: TGTGCCATCGGTCTTAGCGGGGGGGCCTCTGATACGCAGTATTTT. This sequence encodes CAIGLSGGASDTQYF.

V is TRBV6-6 and J is TRBJ1-3; D not certain. Trimming left V 6 bases short and J 3 bases short, with 9 bases between. Germline loops: CDR1 MNHNY, CDR2 SVGAGI (reference sequence). The CDR3 is 13 residues long. The CDR3 spells CASSSGDGNTIYF. The CDR3 DNA is TGTGCCAGCAGCTCGGGAGATGGAAACACCATATATTTT.

The chain couples TRBV30 to TRBJ1-4; 7 bases are shared with TRBD1. Trimming took 7 bases from V and 6 from J; bases not matched to a gene: 14. Germline assignment: CDR1 GTSNPN and CDR2 SVGIG (reference sequence). The CDR3 has 15 amino acids. The CDR3 DNA reads TGTGCCTATGACAGGGACTCCTCGAGATATGAAAAACTGTTTTTT. This encodes CAYDRDSSRYEKLFF.

The rearrangement uses TRBV3-1 (or the pseudogene TRBV3-2) and TRBJ2-2; D uncertain. Germline V gives CDR1 LGHDT, CDR2 YNNKEL (reference sequence). There are 15 residues in the CDR3. V lost 1 base and J lost 1, with 7 bases in between. In nucleotides, the CDR3 is TGTGCCAGCAGCCAAGGGCTAGGGAACACCGGGGAGCTGTTTTTT. Protein: CASSQGLGNTGELFF.

The V call is TRBV27, the J call TRBJ2-2, with D uncertain. There are 12 residues in the CDR3. V was clipped by 1 base and J by 8 bases, with 5 bases between them. CDR1 is MNHEY and CDR2 is SMNVEV in the germline V gene (reference sequence). The CDR3 here is CASSLFSGELFF. The CDR3 DNA is TGTGCCAGCAGTTTATTTTCTGGGGAGCTGTTTTTT.

The gene calls are TRBV30 and TRBJ1-4; 8 bases match TRBD1. The junction had 3 bases not matched to a gene; V was cut back by 0 bases and J by 3 bases. The CDR3 has 15 residues. Germline V gene sequence: CDR1 GTSNPN, CDR2 SVGIG (reference sequence). CDR3 DNA sequence: TGTGCCTGGAGTGTACAGGGGGGGGCTAATGAAAAACTGTTTTTT. Translation gives CAWSVQGGANEKLFF.

The CDR3 region has the DNA TGTGCCATAGGCCGGACAGGGGACATCACAGATACGCAGTATTTT. Amino acid sequence: CAIGRTGDITDTQYF. This rearrangement joins TRBV21-1 to TRBJ2-3; TRBD1, the table's D call, was not compared with the DNA. TRBV21-1 is tagged as a pseudogene. This CDR3 has 15 residues.

This rearrangement joins TRBV5-4 to TRBJ1-6, with D tentatively TRBD1 (6 bases). V was trimmed by 4 bases and J by 9 bases, leaving 8 bases between them. The CDR3 sequence is 12 residues long. Germline CDR1 reads SGHNT; CDR2 reads YYREEE (reference sequence). CDR3 sequence (DNA): TGTGCCAGCAGCCAGACAGGTTCACCCCTCCACTTT. This sequence encodes CASSQTGSPLHF.

This chain connects TRBV7-8 to TRBJ1-5; D not certain. Germline values: CDR1 SGHVS, CDR2 FQNEAQ. The CDR3 extends over 14 amino acids. V dropped 1 base and J dropped 0 bases, with 4 bases sitting between them. CDR3 sequence: CASSLDNSNQPQHF. Written as DNA, the CDR3 is TGTGCCAGCAGCTTAGATAATAGCAATCAGCCCCAGCATTTT.

The chain combines TRBV5-1 with TRBJ1-1; TRBD1 might be the D (6 bases). Germline V gene sequence: CDR1 SGHRS, CDR2 YFSETQ. V dropped 3 bases and J dropped 5 bases, with 8 bases sitting between them. CDR3 length: 12 residues. The CDR3 loop reads CASSSGATEAFF. CDR3 nucleotide sequence: TGCGCCAGCAGCTCGGGGGCGACTGAAGCTTTCTTT.

This clone was seen repeatedly, ten times or more. The V and J genes are TRBV10-1 and TRBJ2-1; unclear D gene. Germline lookup yields CDR1 WNHNN and CDR2 SYGVQD (reference sequence). The CDR3 consists of 12 residues. The V gene lost 3 bases and the J gene lost 7 bases, with 7 bases spanning the gap. The CDR3 reads CASSEIANEQFF. Written as DNA, the CDR3 is TGCGCCAGCAGTGAAATAGCAAATGAGCAGTTCTTC.

The rearrangement uses TRBV14 and TRBJ2-3; D could derive from TRBD1 or TRBD2 (5 bases each). Trimming removed 8 bases from V and 3 bases from J, with 12 bases in between. This CDR3 contains 13 residues. The germline V gene encodes CDR1 SGHDN and CDR2 FVKESK. The CDR3 spells CASRLWGTDTQYF. The CDR3, as DNA: TGTGCCAGCCGCCTTTGGGGGACAGATACGCAGTATTTT.

The CDR3 reads CASSQIVLGQEHGYTF. The CDR3 nucleotides read TGTGCCAGCAGCCAAATAGTTTTGGGACAGGAACATGGCTACACCTTC. V is TRBV14 and J is TRBJ1-2; TRBD1 matches at 8 bases. The germline V gene encodes CDR1 SGHDN and CDR2 FVKESK. Germline trimming cut 2 bases from V and 6 bases from J; bases unmatched to any gene: 11. The CDR3 has 16 amino acids.

The chain recombines TRBV18 with TRBJ2-3; TRBD2 aligns across 12 bases. J lost 3 bases, V lost 4 bases, and 5 bases had no gene match. There are 16 residues in the CDR3. Germline V CDR1 and CDR2: KGHSH, LQKENI. The chain's CDR3 is CASSLTSGGVTDTQYF. The CDR3 DNA reads TGTGCCAGCTCACTGACTAGCGGGGGAGTGACAGATACGCAGTATTTT.

The genes are TRBV5-4 and TRBJ1-2; D possibly corresponds to TRBD1 (5 bases). In germline, CDR1 is SGHNT, CDR2 YYREEE (reference sequence). The length of the CDR3 is 17 residues. Trimming removed 0 bases at V and 2 bases at J, with 17 bases between. This CDR3 is CASSLAAAGRFNYGYTF. The CDR3 DNA reads as TGTGCCAGCAGCTTGGCCGCTGCAGGGCGTTTCAACTATGGCTACACCTTC.

The chain employs TRBV6-6 and TRBJ2-3; 10 positions agree with TRBD1. V shed 5 bases and J 6 bases; nucleotides not matched to a gene: 11. This CDR3 spans 16 amino acids. Germline CDR1 MNHNY, CDR2 SVGAGI (reference sequence). The CDR3 sequence is CASSTHPGQGPDTQYF. The DNA of the CDR3 is TGTGCCAGCAGTACACATCCGGGACAGGGGCCGGATACGCAGTATTTT.

The J gene is TRBJ2-1, the V gene TRBV12-3 or TRBV12-4, with 7 bases identical to TRBD2. The V and J ends lost 6 bases and 8 bases, in that order; junction bases with no gene match: 7. The CDR3 spans 13 residues. This CDR3 is CASRLGGVDEQFF. CDR3 in DNA: TGTGCCAGCAGGTTGGGGGGGGTGGATGAGCAGTTCTTC.

The CDR3, as DNA: TGTGCCAGCAGCCTAGACAGGGGGCTTGGCTACACCTTC. This translates into CASSLDRGLGYTF. This chain connects TRBV28 to TRBJ1-2; TRBD1 aligns across 10 bases. There are 13 residues in the CDR3. CDR1 is MDHEN and CDR2 is SYDVKM in the germline V gene. The trim removed 6 bases at V and 7 bases at J, leaving 5 bases unmatched.

The count of this clone is one. The chain links TRBV3-1 (or the pseudogene TRBV3-2) to TRBJ1-6; maybe TRBD1 (6 bases). The CDR3 is 14 amino acids. CDR1 and CDR2 from the germline V gene are LGHDT and YNNKEL (reference sequence). V lost 1 base and J 7 bases, leaving 8 bases between the germline ends. In nucleotides, the CDR3 is TGTGCCAGCAGCCAAGGGGACAAAAATTCACCCCTCCACTTT. This encodes CASSQGDKNSPLHF.

The chain employs TRBV27 and TRBJ1-2; TRBD1 aligns across 10 bases. The germline V gene has CDR1 MNHEY and CDR2 SMNVEV (reference sequence). J gave up 7 bases and V 4 bases, and 9 bases lay outside the gene matches. The CDR3 sequence is 15 residues long. CDR3 sequence reads: CASSYGTGDGAGYTF. The CDR3 nucleotides are TGTGCCAGCAGTTACGGGACAGGGGACGGGGCTGGCTACACCTTC.

The chain joins TRBV7-9 to TRBJ2-1, with D possibly being TRBD2 (7 bases). The CDR3 is 15 residues long. Germline V gene data show CDR1 as SEHNR and CDR2 as FQNEAQ (reference sequence). Deletions cut 2 bases from V and 8 bases from J, with 16 bases between. The CDR3 nucleotides read TGTGCCAGCAGCTTAATGGGGGGGCCGAGGGATGAGCAGTTCTTC. It is translated as CASSLMGGPRDEQFF. The full variable domain, rest sourced from reference TRBV7-9 and TRBJ2-1, is DTGVSQNPRHKITKRGQNVTFRCDPISEHNRLYWYRQTLGQGPEFLTYFQNEAQLEKSRLLSDRFSAERPKGSFSTLEIQRTEQGDSAMYLCASSLMGGPRDEQFFGPGTRLTVL.

This chain links TRBV5-5 with TRBJ2-2; 8 bases align to TRBD1. CDR1 is SGHKS and CDR2 is YYEKEE in the germline V gene (reference sequence). V trimming: 2 bases; J trimming: 4 bases; junction bases outside the gene matches: 4. This CDR3 spans 15 amino acids. CDR3 sequence: CASSFQTGGTGELFF. Here the CDR3 DNA reads TGTGCCAGCAGCTTCCAAACAGGGGGCACCGGGGAGCTGTTTTTT.